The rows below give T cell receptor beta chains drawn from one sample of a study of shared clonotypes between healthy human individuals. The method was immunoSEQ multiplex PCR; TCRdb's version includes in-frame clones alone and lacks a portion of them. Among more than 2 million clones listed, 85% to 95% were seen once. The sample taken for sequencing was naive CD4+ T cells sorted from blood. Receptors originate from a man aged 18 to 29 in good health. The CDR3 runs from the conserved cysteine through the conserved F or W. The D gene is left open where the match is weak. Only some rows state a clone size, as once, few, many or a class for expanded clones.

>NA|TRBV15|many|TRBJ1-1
CATSRDQAGKAFF
TGTGCCACCAGCAGAGATCAAGCGGGAAAAGCTTTCTTT
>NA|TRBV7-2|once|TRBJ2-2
CASSLVVSYGELFF
TGTGCCAGCAGCTTAGTCGTTTCTTACGGGGAGCTGTTTTTT
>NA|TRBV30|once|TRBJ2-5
CAWRSGKETQYF
TGTGCCTGGCGAAGCGGTAAAGAGACCCAGTACTTC
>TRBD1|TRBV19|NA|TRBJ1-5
CASSMRQGMGLSNQPQHF
TGTGCCAGTAGTATGAGACAGGGGATGGGGTTGAGCAATCAGCCCCAGCATTTT
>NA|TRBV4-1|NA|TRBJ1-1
CASSLTDRTYTEAFF
TGCGCCAGCAGCCTGACCGACAGGACGTACACTGAAGCTTTCTTT
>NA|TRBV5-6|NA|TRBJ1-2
CASSPVGQSYGYTF
TGTGCCAGCAGCCCGGTCGGGCAGAGCTATGGCTACACCTTC
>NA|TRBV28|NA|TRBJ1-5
CASSLGTWGDQPQHF
TGTGCCAGCAGTTTAGGGACATGGGGGGATCAGCCCCAGCATTTT
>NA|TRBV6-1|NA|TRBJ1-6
CASSDPGGSYNSPLHF
TGTGCCAGCAGTGACCCGGGGGGTTCCTATAATTCACCCCTCCACTTT
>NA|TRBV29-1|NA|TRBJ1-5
CSVPPENQPQHF
TGCAGCGTTCCCCCCGAGAATCAGCCCCAGCATTTT
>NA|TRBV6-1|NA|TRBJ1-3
CASRPGPGNTIYF
TGTGCCAGCAGACCAGGGCCTGGAAACACCATATATTTT
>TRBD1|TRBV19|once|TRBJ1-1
CASSGTQGFAEAFF
TGTGCCAGTAGTGGAACACAGGGGTTTGCTGAAGCTTTCTTT
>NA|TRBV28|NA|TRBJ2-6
CASSFVQGRYSGANVLTF
TGTGCCAGCAGTTTTGTACAGGGCAGATACTCTGGGGCCAACGTCCTGACTTTC
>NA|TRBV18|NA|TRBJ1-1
CASSADWEGAEAFF
TGTGCCAGCTCAGCGGACTGGGAAGGCGCTGAAGCTTTCTTT
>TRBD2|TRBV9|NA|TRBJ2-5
CASSYPGLAGGRETQYF
TGTGCCAGCAGCTACCCAGGGCTAGCGGGAGGTCGAGAGACCCAGTACTTC
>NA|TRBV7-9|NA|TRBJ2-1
CASSFQLVWGEQFF
TGTGCCAGCAGCTTCCAACTCGTTTGGGGTGAGCAGTTCTTC
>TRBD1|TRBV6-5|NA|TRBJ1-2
CASSYSPGGYGYTF
TGTGCCAGCAGTTACTCGCCAGGGGGGTATGGCTACACCTTC
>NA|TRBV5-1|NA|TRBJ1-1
CASSLVPDTEAFF
TGCGCCAGCAGCTTAGTACCCGATACTGAAGCTTTCTTT
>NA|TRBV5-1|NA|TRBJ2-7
CASSLARMAHEQYF
TGCGCCAGCAGCTTGGCCAGGATGGCCCACGAGCAGTACTTC
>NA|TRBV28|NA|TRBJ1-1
CASSFRGMGSTEAFF
TGTGCCAGCAGTTTCAGGGGAATGGGGAGCACTGAAGCTTTCTTT
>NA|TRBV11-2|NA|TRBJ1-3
CASSLVYADSGNTIYF
TGTGCCAGCAGCTTAGTTTACGCCGACTCTGGAAACACCATATATTTT
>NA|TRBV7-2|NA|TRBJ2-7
CASSLTHEQYF
TGTGCCAGCAGCTTAACGCACGAGCAGTACTTC
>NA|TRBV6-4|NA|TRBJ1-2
CASSDSRGYTF
TGTGCCAGCAGTGACTCAAGGGGCTACACCTTC
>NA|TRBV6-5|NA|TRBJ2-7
CASRGLYEQYF
TGTGCCAGCAGGGGACTCTACGAGCAGTACTTC
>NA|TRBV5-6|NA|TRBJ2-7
CASSLGQGPYEQYF
TGTGCCAGCAGCTTGGGGCAGGGACCCTACGAGCAGTACTTC
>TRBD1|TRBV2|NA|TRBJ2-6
CASSLYRGSGANVLTF
TGTGCCAGCAGTTTATACAGGGGCAGCGGGGCCAACGTCCTGACTTTC
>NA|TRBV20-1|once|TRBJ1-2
CSANPPGGYTF
TGCAGTGCTAATCCCCCGGGTGGCTACACCTTC
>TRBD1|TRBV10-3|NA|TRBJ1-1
CAISKTGINTEAFF
TGTGCCATCAGTAAGACAGGGATAAACACTGAAGCTTTCTTT
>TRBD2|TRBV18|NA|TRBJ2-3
CASSPSPGTSRDTQYF
TGTGCCAGCTCACCATCCCCCGGGACTAGCCGGGATACGCAGTATTTT
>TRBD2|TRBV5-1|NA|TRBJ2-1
CASSLLAGTNNEQFF
TGCGCCAGCAGCCTACTAGCGGGAACGAACAATGAGCAGTTCTTC
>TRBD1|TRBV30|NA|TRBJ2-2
CAWTTGGTGELFF
TGTGCCTGGACGACAGGGGGAACCGGGGAGCTGTTTTTT
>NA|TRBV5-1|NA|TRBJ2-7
CASSLAIAVSYEQYF
TGCGCCAGCAGCTTGGCGATAGCGGTCTCCTACGAGCAGTACTTC
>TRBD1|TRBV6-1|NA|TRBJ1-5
CASSPTGAKGQPQHF
TGTGCCAGCAGTCCCACAGGGGCCAAGGGTCAGCCCCAGCATTTT
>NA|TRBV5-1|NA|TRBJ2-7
CASSSRTASYEQYF
TGCGCCAGCAGCTCGAGGACTGCCTCCTACGAGCAGTACTTC